The 27 T cell receptor beta chains in this list originate from one sample, sequenced in a study of cytomegalovirus exposure and HLA in healthy donors. The PCR ran on 60 Vbeta and 13 Jbeta primers. Measured with immunoSEQ multiplex PCR; TCRdb has only the in-frame clones, and not every one. The clone table shows 50,000 to 60,000 clones, with the ten largest holding 3% to 4%. The sample comprised PBMCs. Receptor source: a male donor in good health and CMV-seronegative.

J is TRBJ2-2 and V is TRBV19; weak D call: TRBD1 (5 bases). Germline V gives CDR1 LNHDA, CDR2 SQIVND (reference sequence). V was clipped by 5 bases and J by 1 base, with 8 bases between them. This CDR3 has 14 amino acids. The CDR3: CASSLGQNTGELFF. The CDR3 DNA follows: TGTGCCAGTAGTCTTGGACAGAACACCGGGGAGCTGTTTTTT.

This sequence joins TRBV27 and TRBJ2-3; D unclear. The CDR3 length is 13 residues. V was cut by 3 bases and J by 1 base, with 5 bases left in between. Germline lookup yields CDR1 MNHEY and CDR2 SMNVEV (reference sequence). CDR3 sequence: CASSFRGTDTQYF. The CDR3 DNA follows: TGTGCCAGCAGTTTCCGGGGCACAGATACGCAGTATTTT.

J is TRBJ2-7 and V is TRBV7-9; 8 bases match TRBD1. Germline CDR1 and CDR2: SEHNR and FQNEAQ (reference sequence). The V segment lost 5 bases and the J segment 4 bases; nucleotides outside the gene matches: 7. The CDR3 contains 14 residues. The chain's CDR3 is CASSHDRGSYEQYF. The CDR3 region has the DNA TGTGCCAGCAGCCATGACAGGGGATCGTACGAGCAGTACTTC.

On this clone itself: This same CDR3 is encoded by further DNA sequences in the sample. The chain carries TRBV28 and TRBJ2-1, with D uncertain. This CDR3 contains 15 residues. CDR1 is MDHEN, CDR2 SYDVKM, per germline. Trimming took off 6 bases at V and 4 bases at J, with 16 bases between the two ends. This chain's CDR3 is CASSPSGLRYNEQFF. CDR3 sequence (DNA): TGTGCCAGCAGCCCATCCGGCCTGCGGTACAATGAGCAGTTCTTC. The full variable domain, completed using reference TRBV28 and TRBJ2-1, is DVKVTQSSRYLVKRTGEKVFLECVQDMDHENMFWYRQDPGLGLRLIYFSYDVKMKEKGDIPEGYSVSREKKERFSLILESASTNQTSMYLCASSPSGLRYNEQFFGPGTRLTVL.

This sequence joins TRBV30 and TRBJ2-7; tentatively, D is TRBD2 (6 bases). CDR1 is GTSNPN and CDR2 is SVGIG in the germline V gene (reference sequence). The CDR3 sequence is 14 residues long. V lost 2 bases and J lost 6, with 17 bases in between. The CDR3 protein is CAWSNNRGLGEQYF. The CDR3 bases are TGTGCCTGGAGTAACAATAGGGGACTTGGCGAGCAGTACTTC.

The chain uses TRBV10-3 and TRBJ2-3; D gene ambiguous. CDR3 length equals 15 residues. The germline gives CDR1 ENHRY, CDR2 SYGVKD. Trimming left V 2 bases short and J 1 base short, with 10 bases between. This CDR3 is CAISERSEGTDTQYF. DNA of the CDR3: TGTGCCATCAGTGAGCGTTCCGAGGGCACAGATACGCAGTATTTT.

The genes are TRBV5-1 and TRBJ2-1, with TRBD1 matching over 9 bases. There are 18 residues in the CDR3. Germline assignment: CDR1 SGHRS and CDR2 YFSETQ. The junction had 19 bases not matched to a gene; V was cut back by 4 bases and J by 8 bases. CDR3 DNA: TGCGCCAGCAGCCGGGGGACAGGGAGAAGAACATTACCCGATGAGCAGTTCTTC. This translates into CASSRGTGRRTLPDEQFF.

The genes are TRBV21-1 and TRBJ2-1; the table names TRBD2, a call not compared with the DNA. TRBV21-1 is classified as a pseudogene. The CDR3 runs 13 residues. The CDR3 sequence is CASSKGGSNEQFF. DNA for the CDR3: TGTGCCAGCAGCAAAGGAGGGTCCAATGAGCAGTTCTTC.

The V and J genes are TRBV28 and TRBJ2-3, with 7 bases aligning to TRBD2. The V segment lost 3 bases and the J segment 7 bases; nucleotides outside the gene matches: 4. The CDR3 sequence is 13 residues long. CDR1 MDHEN and CDR2 SYDVKM come from the germline V gene. CDR3 sequence (DNA): TGTGCCAGCAGTTTTGCGCGGGGGAATACGCAGTATTTT. It codes for CASSFARGNTQYF.

About this clone itself: Mismatch with germline at one junction end may stem from a read error. The chain is built from TRBV18 and TRBJ2-5, with 7 positions matching TRBD1. The assigned J gene may be wrong: the sequence end matches TRBJ2-7 better. CDR3 length: 12 residues. Germline CDR1 and CDR2: KGHSH and LQKENI. Written as DNA, the CDR3 is TGTGCCAGCTCGCCACAGGGGAACGAGCAGTACTTC. This encodes CASSPQGNEQYF.

The chain links TRBV7-2 to TRBJ2-5, with 7 bases lining up with TRBD1. The last part of the DNA fits TRBJ2-7 better; the J call may be wrong. Germline CDR1 and CDR2: SGHTA and FQGNSA. The CDR3 totals 15 residues. The CDR3 region is CASSLSDRQGYEQYF. CDR3 in DNA: TGTGCCAGCAGCTTATCCGACCGACAGGGTTACGAGCAGTACTTC.

On this clone: A junction end diverges from the germline sequence, so it may reflect a read error. This chain connects TRBV28 to TRBJ2-4; a weak D match, TRBD2 (6 bases). Germline V gene sequence: CDR1 MDHEN, CDR2 SYDVKM. The length of the CDR3 is 14 residues. CDR3 sequence reads: CASSLYGGVNIQSF. The CDR3 bases are TGTGCCAGCAGTTTATATGGAGGGGTGAACATTCAGTCCTTC.

The V call is TRBV4-2, the J call TRBJ2-7; tentatively, D is TRBD1 (6 bases). V was clipped by 10 bases and J by 5 bases, with 15 bases between them. The CDR3 consists of 12 residues. CDR1 and CDR2 from the germline V gene are LGHNA and YNFKEQ. The CDR3 loop is CATTGNGHEQYF. In nucleotides, the CDR3 is TGTGCCACTACAGGGAACGGACACGAGCAGTACTTC.

This rearrangement joins TRBV5-1 to TRBJ2-2; unclear D gene. V lost 0 bases and J lost 6, with 9 bases in between. The CDR3 totals 14 residues. Germline loops: CDR1 SGHRS, CDR2 YFSETQ. The CDR3 DNA reads TGCGCCAGCAGCTTGGGACAATCTGCCGGGGAGCTGTTTTTT. It encodes CASSLGQSAGELFF.

The rearrangement joins TRBV30 to TRBJ2-7, with D perhaps TRBD1 (6 bases). Trimming removed 3 bases at V and 2 bases at J, with 8 bases between. This CDR3 is 12 amino acids long. Germline CDR1 GTSNPN, CDR2 SVGIG (reference sequence). CDR3 DNA: TGTGCCTGGAGAGGGACACCCTACGAGCAGTACTTC. It yields the protein CAWRGTPYEQYF.

V gene TRBV4-1 combines with J gene TRBJ2-7; D gene unclear. The V gene lost 0 bases and the J gene lost 1 base, with 7 bases spanning the gap. Germline loops: CDR1 MGHRA, CDR2 YSYEKL. This CDR3 spans 14 amino acids. The CDR3 bases are TGCGCCAGCAGCCAAGATGGCCGATCCTACGAGCAGTACTTC. It is translated as CASSQDGRSYEQYF.

V usage is TRBV7-9 and J usage is TRBJ1-4; TRBD1 agrees at 7 bases. V dropped 6 bases and J dropped 3; count of bases not matched to a gene: 7. Germline CDR1 is SEHNR and CDR2 is FQNEAQ (reference sequence). CDR3 length: 15 residues. In DNA, the CDR3 is TGTGCCAGCAGTCTAGTGACAGGGTCTAATGAAAAACTGTTTTTT. It specifies CASSLVTGSNEKLFF.

This chain links TRBV14 with TRBJ2-3, with 8 nucleotides matching TRBD1. Germline V gene sequence: CDR1 SGHDN, CDR2 FVKESK. V shed 0 bases and J 13 bases; nucleotides not matched to a gene: 9. The CDR3 length is 14 residues. DNA for the CDR3: TGTGCCAGCAGCCAAGAGGAGGGCAGGGGGCGCAAGTATTTT. This gives the protein CASSQEEGRGRKYF.

The chain employs TRBV18 and TRBJ1-3, with D maybe TRBD1 (5 bases). The germline V and J ends were trimmed by 3 bases and 3 bases, with 9 bases remaining between them. The CDR3 spans 14 residues. Germline CDR1 KGHSH, CDR2 LQKENI. The CDR3 spells CASSPSTGGNTIYF. CDR3 coding DNA: TGTGCCAGCTCACCCTCAACAGGTGGAAACACCATATATTTT. Together with reference TRBV18 and TRBJ1-3, the CDR3 gives the full variable domain: NAGVMQNPRHLVRRRGQEARLRCSPMKGHSHVYWYRQLPEEGLKFMVYLQKENIIDESGMPKERFSAEFPKEGPSILRIQQVVRGDSAAYFCASSPSTGGNTIYFGEGSWLTVV.

The J gene is TRBJ1-2, the V gene TRBV6-5; TRBD1 matches 9 bases. V trimming: 6 bases; J trimming: 4 bases; junction bases outside the gene matches: 6. The CDR3 is made up of 14 amino acids. The germline V gene encodes CDR1 MNHEY and CDR2 SVGAGI. The CDR3: CASRNRGRGYGYTF. The CDR3 DNA follows: TGTGCCAGCAGAAACAGGGGGCGCGGCTATGGCTACACCTTC.

The chain carries TRBV4-1 and TRBJ2-7; maybe TRBD1 (6 bases). The CDR3 has 14 residues. Per germline, CDR1 MGHRA and CDR2 YSYEKL. V was pared by 0 bases and J by 6 bases, with 12 bases between. The CDR3 DNA follows: TGCGCCAGCAGCCAAGACAGGACAGCTCTCGAGCAGTACTTC. Its translation: CASSQDRTALEQYF.

V is TRBV28 and J is TRBJ2-5, with TRBD2 matching over 12 bases. The J call is doubtful: the DNA matches TRBJ2-7 better. The CDR3 length is 16 residues. Germline CDR1 and CDR2: MDHEN and SYDVKM. The DNA of the CDR3 is TGTGCCAGCAGTTTGGTCCTAGCGGGAGGGAATTACGAGCAGTACTTC. It translates to CASSLVLAGGNYEQYF.

CDR3 sequence reads: CASSWDSEETQYF. Here the CDR3 DNA reads TGCGCCAGCAGCTGGGACAGCGAAGAGACCCAGTACTTC. The rearrangement uses TRBV5-1 and TRBJ2-5; 7 nucleotides align to TRBD1. Germline CDR1 is SGHRS and CDR2 is YFSETQ. CDR3 length: 13 amino acids. V shed 3 bases, J shed 3 bases, and the junction held 2 bases outside the gene matches.

This chain joins TRBV7-2 and TRBJ2-7; tentatively, D is TRBD1 (6 bases). Germline V gene sequence: CDR1 SGHTA, CDR2 FQGNSA. Trimming cost V 5 bases and J 3 bases, with 14 bases left between them. CDR3 size: 14 residues. The CDR3 here is CASSPRRGSYEQYF. The CDR3 region has the DNA TGTGCCAGCAGCCCCCGAAGGGGGAGCTACGAGCAGTACTTC.

This chain uses TRBV28 with TRBJ2-2; a possible D gene is TRBD2 (5 bases). Trimming shortened V by 5 bases and J by 4 bases, and 8 bases separated the two germline ends. Germline assignment: CDR1 MDHEN and CDR2 SYDVKM. The CDR3 spans 13 residues. This chain's CDR3 is CASSEGSTGELFF. The DNA for the CDR3 is TGTGCCAGCAGTGAGGGATCCACCGGGGAGCTGTTTTTT. Full variable domain (outside the CDR3, taken from reference TRBV28 and TRBJ2-2): DVKVTQSSRYLVKRTGEKVFLECVQDMDHENMFWYRQDPGLGLRLIYFSYDVKMKEKGDIPEGYSVSREKKERFSLILESASTNQTSMYLCASSEGSTGELFFGEGSRLTVL.

The chain recombines TRBV7-9 with TRBJ2-1; TRBD1 aligns across 7 bases. The CDR3 has 15 amino acids. Losses at the gene ends were 5 bases for V and 2 bases for J; bases not matched to a gene: 6. Germline lookup yields CDR1 SEHNR and CDR2 FQNEAQ (reference sequence). CDR3 loop: CASSTPTGPYNEQFF. The CDR3 nucleotides are TGTGCCAGCAGCACCCCGACAGGGCCCTACAATGAGCAGTTCTTC.

CDR3 residues: CASSLVAGDRAWGYTF. Here the CDR3 DNA reads TGTGCCAGCAGCTTAGTCGCGGGGGACAGGGCATGGGGCTACACCTTC. The chain employs TRBV7-2 and TRBJ1-2, with TRBD1 matching over 9 bases. V dropped 1 base and J dropped 8; count of bases not matched to a gene: 11. This CDR3 region has 16 residues. Germline values: CDR1 SGHTA, CDR2 FQGNSA.